This record looks at one TCR beta chain sequence and its context. Its antigen remains unknown. The second PCR ran about 6 to 12 cycles with a sample-barcoded 5' primer and J-beta primers. In TCRdb, the 5' RACE reads were re-called with MiXCR into one record per CDR3 protein. The sample yields hundreds of thousands of distinct CDR3 sequences, around 26% seen once. This sample stems from a study of blood T cells in healthy people across ages. Study conclusions and caveats: The study found more naive CD4+ cells and higher diversity in long-lived than aged donors.

V lost 2 bases to trimming and J lost 5 bases, with 15 bases between them. There are 15 residues in the CDR3. Germline-derived CDR1 and CDR2 are MNHEY and SVGEGT. This sequence originates from a woman aged 80 or over in good health. Sequencing was done on a sample of blood. This chain uses TRBV6-2 or TRBV6-3 with TRBJ1-1; D is uncertain. CDR3 in amino acids: CASSYDQVGNTEAFF. The CDR3 region has the DNA TGTGCCAGCAGTTACGACCAGGTGGGGAATACTGAAGCTTTCTTT.